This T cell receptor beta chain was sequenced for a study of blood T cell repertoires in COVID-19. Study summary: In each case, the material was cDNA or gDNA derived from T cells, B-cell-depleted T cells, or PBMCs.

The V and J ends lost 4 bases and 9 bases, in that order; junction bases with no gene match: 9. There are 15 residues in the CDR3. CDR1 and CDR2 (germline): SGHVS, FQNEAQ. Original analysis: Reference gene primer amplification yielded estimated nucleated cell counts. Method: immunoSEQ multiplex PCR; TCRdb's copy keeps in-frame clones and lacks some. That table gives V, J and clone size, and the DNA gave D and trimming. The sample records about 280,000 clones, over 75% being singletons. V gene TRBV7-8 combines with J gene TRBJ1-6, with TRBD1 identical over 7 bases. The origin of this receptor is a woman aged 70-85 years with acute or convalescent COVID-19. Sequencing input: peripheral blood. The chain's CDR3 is CASSSGGTEGSPLHF. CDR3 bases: TGTGCCAGCAGCTCGGGGGGGACAGAGGGTTCACCCCTCCACTTT.